Listed here are 20 T cell receptor beta chains from one sample, sequenced in a study of blood T cell repertoires in COVID-19. The repertoire was sequenced with immunoSEQ multiplex PCR; TCRdb's copy has only in-frame clones and lacks some. The top ten clones hold approximately 21% of a sample with around 40,000 clones, around 90% of them seen once. The sequencing input was peripheral blood. The receptor source for this set is a man in his fifties with active COVID-19.

The table lists this clone with a count of one. The chain has TRBV9 and TRBJ2-2, with TRBD2 matching over 7 bases. The CDR3 has 13 residues. In germline, CDR1 is SGDLS, CDR2 YYNGEE. With V trimmed by 5 bases and J by 6 bases, 4 bases remained unmatched. DNA for the CDR3: TGTGCCAGCAGGGGAGGGAGTGCCGGGGAGCTGTTTTTT. As protein: CASRGGSAGELFF.

The chain recombines TRBV30 with TRBJ2-1; 8 bases align to TRBD2. CDR1 and CDR2 (germline): GTSNPN, SVGIG (reference sequence). The trim removed 1 base at V and 0 bases at J, leaving 2 bases unmatched. The CDR3 length is 15 residues. For the CDR3, the DNA is TGTGCCTGGAGTGCGAGCGGGAGCTCCTACAATGAGCAGTTCTTC. It yields the protein CAWSASGSSYNEQFF.

This clone was seen only once. The chain links TRBV27 to TRBJ2-1, with TRBD1 matching over 9 bases. Germline V gene lookup returns CDR1 MNHEY and CDR2 SMNVEV (reference sequence). V dropped 6 bases and J dropped 10; count of bases not matched to a gene: 10. CDR3 size: 14 residues. The CDR3 is CASSRDRVVGEQFF. CDR3 DNA sequence: TGTGCCAGCAGCAGGGACAGGGTGGTAGGGGAGCAGTTCTTC.

The V gene is TRBV19, the J gene TRBJ1-1; weak D call: TRBD1 (6 bases). The V gene's germline CDR1 is LNHDA and CDR2 SQIVND (reference sequence). The CDR3 covers 14 residues. V lost 7 bases and J lost 1, with 13 bases in between. The CDR3 loop reads CASTPGTSNTEAFF. CDR3 coding DNA: TGTGCCAGTACCCCCGGGACATCGAACACTGAAGCTTTCTTT.

The rearrangement uses TRBV5-1 and TRBJ2-5, with 8 positions matching TRBD1. CDR1 is SGHRS, CDR2 YFSETQ, per germline. V shed 0 bases, J shed 1 base, and the junction held 2 bases outside the gene matches. The length of the CDR3 is 15 residues. The CDR3 here is CASSLVDRAQETQYF. The CDR3 region has the DNA TGCGCCAGCAGCTTGGTGGACAGGGCCCAAGAGACCCAGTACTTC.

The V gene is TRBV10-3, the J gene TRBJ2-1, with D possibly matching TRBD1 (6 bases). The CDR3 extends over 18 amino acids. V was clipped by 0 bases and J by 2 bases, with 17 bases between them. The germline CDR1 and CDR2 sequences are ENHRY and SYGVKD. CDR3 DNA sequence: TGTGCCATCAGTGAGTCCCCCGACAGGACGAGAACCTACAATGAGCAGTTCTTC. This translates into CAISESPDRTRTYNEQFF.

As DNA, the CDR3 is TGTGCCAGCAGCCTAGGGGACAGTGGTCAGCCCCAGCATTTT. Amino acid sequence: CASSLGDSGQPQHF. This chain connects TRBV7-6 to TRBJ1-5; 7 bases match TRBD1. The CDR3 sequence is 14 residues long. Looked up from germline, CDR1 is SGHVS and CDR2 is FNYEAQ. The J segment lost 6 bases and the V segment lost 5 bases, leaving 7 bases of the junction unmatched.

The genes are TRBV29-1 and TRBJ1-1, with a weak D call TRBD1 (5 bases). The V and J ends lost 0 bases and 4 bases respectively, with 9 bases between them. The V gene's germline CDR1 is SQVTM and CDR2 ANQGSEA. The CDR3 has 13 amino acids. This CDR3 reads CSVEDPGGTEAFF. CDR3 sequence (DNA): TGCAGCGTTGAAGATCCCGGGGGCACTGAAGCTTTCTTT.

V gene TRBV5-1 combines with J gene TRBJ2-1; 11 bases line up with TRBD2. Trimming took 7 bases from V and 4 from J; bases not matched to a gene: 13. CDR3 length: 17 residues. CDR1 and CDR2 from the germline V gene are SGHRS and YFSETQ. This CDR3 is CASGPSGRFFWYNEQFF. Written as DNA, the CDR3 is TGCGCCAGCGGGCCTAGCGGGAGGTTTTTTTGGTACAATGAGCAGTTCTTC.

Concerning this clone: A junction boundary mismatches the germline segment, possibly from a read error. This CDR3 reads CATSRQGF. CDR3 coding DNA: TGTGCCACCAGCAGACAGGGCTTC. The chain uses TRBV15 and TRBJ2-7; perhaps TRBD1 as D (5 bases). This CDR3 has 8 amino acids. CDR1 and CDR2 from the germline V gene are LNHNV and YYDKDF (reference sequence).

This clone was observed once. The chain carries TRBV6-5 and TRBJ2-7; 7 bases map to TRBD1. CDR3 length: 13 residues. V lost 3 bases to trimming and J lost 3 bases; unmatched junction nucleotides: 2. Germline loops: CDR1 MNHEY, CDR2 SVGAGI. The CDR3 sequence is CASSYGQVYEQYF. The CDR3, as DNA: TGTGCCAGCAGTTATGGACAGGTCTACGAGCAGTACTTC.

This clone was picked up one time. The V call is TRBV6-1, the J call TRBJ1-4; D is perhaps TRBD1 (5 bases). Deletions cut 0 bases from V and 7 bases from J, with 18 bases between. The CDR3 covers 17 residues. CDR1 is MNHNS, CDR2 SASEGT, per germline. CDR3 DNA sequence: TGTGCCAGCAGTGAAGCGGGGCTGGGCACCGCTCCTGAAAAACTGTTTTTT. This sequence encodes CASSEAGLGTAPEKLFF.

This chain joins TRBV5-6 and TRBJ2-3; 8 nucleotides agree with TRBD2. Germline V gene lookup returns CDR1 SGHDT and CDR2 YYEEEE. J gave up 6 bases and V 2 bases, and 11 bases lay outside the gene matches. This CDR3 is built from 16 residues. In nucleotides, the CDR3 is TGTGCCAGCAGCTTACTGGGACTAGAGTATGCGGATACGCAGTATTTT. Translation: CASSLLGLEYADTQYF.

This chain connects TRBV27 to TRBJ2-7; TRBD1 matches 10 bases. The CDR3 is 15 residues long. CDR1 is MNHEY and CDR2 is SMNVEV in the germline V gene (reference sequence). V lost 6 bases, J lost 6 bases, and 11 bases stayed unmatched. The CDR3 region is CASRRGGTGAFEQYF. As DNA, the CDR3 is TGTGCCAGCAGGAGAGGGGGGACAGGGGCCTTCGAGCAGTACTTC.

This clone has only one observation. The chain carries TRBV5-1 and TRBJ2-7, with 9 nucleotides matching TRBD2. J was trimmed by 6 bases and V by 4 bases; bases with no gene match: 11. Germline lookup yields CDR1 SGHRS and CDR2 YFSETQ. The CDR3 contains 15 residues. CDR3 DNA: TGCGCCAGCAGCCGACAACCGGGACTAGCACCCGAGCAGTACTTC. It codes for CASSRQPGLAPEQYF. Combining the CDR3 with reference TRBV5-1 and TRBJ2-7 gives the whole variable domain KAGVTQTPRYLIKTRGQQVTLSCSPISGHRSVSWYQQTPGQGLQFLFEYFSETQRNKGNFPGRFSGRQFSNSRSEMNVSTLELGDSALYLCASSRQPGLAPEQYFGPGTRLTVT.

The J gene is TRBJ2-7, the V gene TRBV19; perhaps TRBD1 as D (5 bases). The CDR3 length is 15 residues. Per the germline V gene, CDR1 is LNHDA and CDR2 is SQIVND (reference sequence). The germline V and J ends were trimmed by 1 base and 3 bases, with 13 bases remaining between them. DNA of the CDR3: TGTGCCAGTAGTATAGGTGGCAGGGTTGTCTACGAGCAGTACTTC. It encodes CASSIGGRVVYEQYF.

The V gene is TRBV5-4, the J gene TRBJ1-1; tentatively, D is TRBD1 (5 bases). Germline values: CDR1 SGHNT, CDR2 YYREEE (reference sequence). The length of the CDR3 is 12 residues. Trimming pared 4 bases from V and 3 bases from J, leaving 7 bases between. The CDR3 coding sequence is TGTGCCAGCAGCAGCAGGGACACTGAAGCTTTCTTT. It yields the protein CASSSRDTEAFF.

This clone was observed a single time. This chain connects TRBV19 to TRBJ2-7; 9 positions agree with TRBD2. Trimming cost V 5 bases and J 3 bases; bases outside gene matches: 14. CDR1 is LNHDA, CDR2 SQIVND, per germline (reference sequence). The CDR3 has 17 residues. The CDR3 sequence is CASSPRGGRGHVYEQYF. The DNA for the CDR3 is TGTGCCAGTAGTCCCCGGGGCGGGAGGGGGCACGTCTACGAGCAGTACTTC.

This clone appeared a single time. The chain employs TRBV7-9 and TRBJ1-1; 11 bases fit TRBD1. The V gene end was trimmed by 5 bases and the J gene end by 6 bases; junction bases not matched to a gene: 8. CDR1 is SEHNR, CDR2 FQNEAQ, per germline (reference sequence). This CDR3 contains 15 residues. This CDR3 is CASSPRTGGQAEAFF. CDR3 sequence (DNA): TGTGCCAGCAGCCCTCGGACAGGGGGCCAGGCTGAAGCTTTCTTT. The whole variable domain, remainder taken from reference TRBV7-9 and TRBJ1-1, is DTGVSQNPRHKITKRGQNVTFRCDPISEHNRLYWYRQTLGQGPEFLTYFQNEAQLEKSRLLSDRFSAERPKGSFSTLEIQRTEQGDSAMYLCASSPRTGGQAEAFFGQGTRLTVV.

The V gene is TRBV7-3, the J gene TRBJ2-2, with D unclear. This CDR3 has 12 amino acids. Germline CDR1 and CDR2: SGHTA and FQGTGA. The V and J ends lost 4 bases and 6 bases respectively, with 6 bases between them. This CDR3 is CASSSEAGELFF. The CDR3 DNA reads as TGTGCCAGCAGCTCCGAGGCCGGGGAGCTGTTTTTT.